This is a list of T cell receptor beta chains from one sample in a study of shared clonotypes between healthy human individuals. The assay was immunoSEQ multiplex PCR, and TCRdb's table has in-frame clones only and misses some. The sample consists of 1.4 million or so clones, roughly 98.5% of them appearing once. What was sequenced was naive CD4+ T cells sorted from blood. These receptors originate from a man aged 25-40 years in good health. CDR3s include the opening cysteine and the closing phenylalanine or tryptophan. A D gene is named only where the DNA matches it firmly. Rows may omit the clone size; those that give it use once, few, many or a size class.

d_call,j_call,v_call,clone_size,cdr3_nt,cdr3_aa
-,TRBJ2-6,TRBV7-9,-,TGTGCCAGCAACTCGGGCGGGGCCAACGTCCTGACTTTC,CASNSGGANVLTF
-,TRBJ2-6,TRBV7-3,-,TGTGCCAGCAGCCCCAAAGGAAGCGGGGCCAACGTCCTGACTTTC,CASSPKGSGANVLTF
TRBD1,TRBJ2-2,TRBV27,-,TGTGCCAGCAGTCCCTGGACAGGGGTTGGGACCGGGGAGCTGTTTTTT,CASSPWTGVGTGELFF
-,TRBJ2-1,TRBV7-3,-,TGTGCCAGCAGCCCCCTAGGGGAGTTAGTGCAGTTCTTC,CASSPLGELVQFF
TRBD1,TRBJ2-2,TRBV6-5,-,TGTGCCAGCAGTTTACAGGGGGCGCATCTCGGGGAGCTGTTTTTT,CASSLQGAHLGELFF
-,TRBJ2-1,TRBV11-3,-,TGTGCCAGCAGCGAAGGGGTTGGGGGGAATGAGCAGTTCTTC,CASSEGVGGNEQFF
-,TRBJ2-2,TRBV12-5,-,TGTGCTAGTAGCAGGACCGGGGAGCTGTTTTTT,CASSRTGELFF
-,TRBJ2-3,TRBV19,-,TGTGCCAGTAGTATCGGAGGGGCAGATACGCAGTATTTT,CASSIGGADTQYF
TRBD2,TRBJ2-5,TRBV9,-,TGTGCCAGCAGCCCCACAGGACTAGCGAGCTTTGAGACCCAGTACTTC,CASSPTGLASFETQYF
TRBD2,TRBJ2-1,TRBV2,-,TGTGCCAGCAGGTCTAGCGGGGTCTACAATGAGCAGTTCTTC,CASRSSGVYNEQFF
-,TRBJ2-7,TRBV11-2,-,TGTGCCAGCAGCCCCCTGGCCCTCGGTCGGAACGAGCAGTACTTC,CASSPLALGRNEQYF
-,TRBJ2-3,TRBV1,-,TGCACCAGCAGCCCGTTGGACAGGGGGTTTTGCACAGATACGCAGTATTTT,CTSSPLDRGFCTDTQYF
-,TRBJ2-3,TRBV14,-,TGTGCCAGCAGCCAAGTCCCCTACACGCAGTATTTT,CASSQVPYTQYF
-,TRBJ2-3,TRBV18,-,TGTGCCAGCTCACCATCACCGACAGATACGCAGTATTTT,CASSPSPTDTQYF
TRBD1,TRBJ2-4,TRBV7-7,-,TGTGCTAGCAGCTCCCGGGACAGGGAAGGAGTTCAGTACTTC,CASSSRDREGVQYF
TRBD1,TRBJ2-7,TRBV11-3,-,TGTGCCAGCAGCATCCAGACAGGGAGTCCCTACGAGCAGTACTTC,CASSIQTGSPYEQYF
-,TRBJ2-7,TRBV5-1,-,TGCGCCAGCAGCGGAGGGACAGCCAACACCTACGAGCAGTACTTC,CASSGGTANTYEQYF
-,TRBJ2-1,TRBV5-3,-,TGTGCCAGAAGCCCACGGACAGTCTCCTACAATGAGCAGTTCTTC,CARSPRTVSYNEQFF
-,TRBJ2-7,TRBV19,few,TGTGCCAGTAGTATAGGAGGTATTTTCGAGCAGTACTTC,CASSIGGIFEQYF
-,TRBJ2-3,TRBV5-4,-,TGTGCCAGCAGCTTGTCCTCCCCGAGGGCGACAGATACGCAGTATTTT,CASSLSSPRATDTQYF
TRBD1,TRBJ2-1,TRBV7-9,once,TGTGCCAGCAGCACCGGGACAGGGCTATACAATGAGCAGTTCTTC,CASSTGTGLYNEQFF
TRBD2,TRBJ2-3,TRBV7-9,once,TGTGCCAGCAGTTCATCTCGCGGGAGTTTCACAGATACGCAGTATTTT,CASSSSRGSFTDTQYF
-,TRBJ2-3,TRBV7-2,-,TGTGCCAGCAGCTTAGAATTGGGCTACTCAGATACGCAGTATTTT,CASSLELGYSDTQYF
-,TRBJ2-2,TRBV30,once,TGTGCCTGGAGTGTACATGGCACCGGGGAGCTGTTTTTT,CAWSVHGTGELFF
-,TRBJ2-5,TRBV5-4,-,TGTGCCAGCAGCTTCGGGGCGGAGACCCAGTACTTC,CASSFGAETQYF
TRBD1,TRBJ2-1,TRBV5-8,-,TGTGCCAGCAGCTTTCGGGACAGACAGCTCCCCTACAATGAGCAGTTCTTC,CASSFRDRQLPYNEQFF
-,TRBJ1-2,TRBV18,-,TGTGCCAGCTCACCCCTAGACATGCTGCATGGCTACACCTTC,CASSPLDMLHGYTF
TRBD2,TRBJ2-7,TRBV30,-,TGTGCCTGGAGTGCTATGACTAGCGGGAGATACGAGCAGTACTTC,CAWSAMTSGRYEQYF
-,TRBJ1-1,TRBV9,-,TGTGCCAGCAGTCCCTCGTCCCAGAACACTGAAGCTTTCTTT,CASSPSSQNTEAFF
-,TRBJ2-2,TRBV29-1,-,TGCAGCGTTGACTCAGGGGACCCCTACACCGGGGAGCTGTTTTTT,CSVDSGDPYTGELFF
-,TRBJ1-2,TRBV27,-,TGTGCCAGCAGTAAACAGGCTAACTATGGCTACACCTTC,CASSKQANYGYTF
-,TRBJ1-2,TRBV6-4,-,TGTGCCAGCAGTGCCTCTGACCGGGTCTATGGCTACACCTTC,CASSASDRVYGYTF
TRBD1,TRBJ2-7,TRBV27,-,TGTGCCAGCAGTTTAGGGGCAGGGGGCTACGAGCAGTACTTC,CASSLGAGGYEQYF
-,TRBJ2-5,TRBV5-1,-,TGCGCCAGCAGCTTGGGTACTAAGCAAGAGACCCAGTACTTC,CASSLGTKQETQYF
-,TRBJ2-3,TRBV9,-,TGTGCCAGCAGCGTAGGAGTCGGGAAGGGGGCAGATACGCAGTATTTT,CASSVGVGKGADTQYF
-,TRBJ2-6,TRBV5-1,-,TGCGCCAGCAGGATGACGGGTTCTGGGGCCAACGTCCTGACTTTC,CASRMTGSGANVLTF
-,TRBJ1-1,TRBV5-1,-,TGCGCCAGCAGCCCGGGGAGTTGGAACACTGAAGCTTTCTTT,CASSPGSWNTEAFF
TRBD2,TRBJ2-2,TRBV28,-,TGTGCCAGCAGTTTACAGGGACTAGCGGGAGCGAACACCGGGGAGCTGTTTTTT,CASSLQGLAGANTGELFF
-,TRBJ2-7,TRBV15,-,TGTGCCACCAGCAGAGCTAAGTACAGTGCCTACGAGCAGTACTTC,CATSRAKYSAYEQYF
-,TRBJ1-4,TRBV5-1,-,TGCGCCAGCCGACTGCGTGGACAAAATAATGAAAAACTGTTTTTT,CASRLRGQNNEKLFF
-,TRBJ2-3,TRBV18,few,TGTGCCAGCTCAAGGTCAGATACGCAGTATTTT,CASSRSDTQYF